The following is a T cell receptor beta chain sequence with its context. This sample is part of a study of T cells in Graves' hyperthyroidism and ophthalmopathy. The CDR3 runs to 14 residues. Germline V gives CDR1 LGHDT, CDR2 YNNKEL (reference sequence). V lost 4 bases, J lost 5 bases, and 8 bases stayed unmatched. Amplification targeted TCR beta CDR3 regions from RNA transcripts. When the TCR CDR3 underwent first-round RT-PCR, the HTBI primer set was used. Each CDR3 protein is one row after TCRdb ran MiXCR on the multiplex PCR reads. This table holds around 280,000 distinct CDR3 sequences, about an eighth found once.

The receptor was derived from a woman between 40 and 55 years old with Graves' hyperthyroidism. Sequenced input: blood. This chain links TRBV3-1 with TRBJ2-7; 7 bases align to TRBD2. This CDR3 is CASSPRLAFDEQYF. CDR3 DNA sequence: TGTGCCAGCAGCCCCCGACTAGCCTTCGACGAGCAGTACTTC.